This TCR beta chain is drawn from a study of CD8 T cells in Susac syndrome. This CDR3 has 16 amino acids. The J segment lost 4 bases and the V segment lost 3 bases, leaving 9 bases of the junction unmatched. Germline V CDR1 and CDR2: KGHDR, SFDVKD. Random hexamers served to reverse transcribe roughly 0.5 to 1 ug RNA. TCRdb itself ran the immunoSEQ multiplex PCR reads through MiXCR, one entry per CDR3 protein. The table includes around 170,000 distinct CDR3 sequences, around 95% detected once. The TCR sequence derives from a human donor with Susac syndrome. Sequencing was done on a sample of CD4+ T cells from PBMCs. The chain is built from TRBV24-1 and TRBJ2-5; 8 bases map to TRBD2. CDR3 nucleotides: TGTGCCACCAGTGATCCGTCAACGAGCGGGGGAGAGACCCAGTACTTC. Its protein product is CATSDPSTSGGETQYF.